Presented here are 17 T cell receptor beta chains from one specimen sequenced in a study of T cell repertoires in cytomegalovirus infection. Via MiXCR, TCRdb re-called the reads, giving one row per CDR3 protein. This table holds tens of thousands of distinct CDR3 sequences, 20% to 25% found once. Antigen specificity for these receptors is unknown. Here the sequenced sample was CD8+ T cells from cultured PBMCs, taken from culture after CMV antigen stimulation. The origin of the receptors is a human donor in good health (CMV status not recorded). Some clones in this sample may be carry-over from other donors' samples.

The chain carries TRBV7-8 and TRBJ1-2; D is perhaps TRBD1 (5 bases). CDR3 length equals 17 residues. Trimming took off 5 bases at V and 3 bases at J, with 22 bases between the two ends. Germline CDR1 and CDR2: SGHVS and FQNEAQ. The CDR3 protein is CASSVVDRTDGDYGYTF. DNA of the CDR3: TGTGCCAGCAGCGTAGTCGACAGAACAGACGGGGACTATGGCTACACCTTC.

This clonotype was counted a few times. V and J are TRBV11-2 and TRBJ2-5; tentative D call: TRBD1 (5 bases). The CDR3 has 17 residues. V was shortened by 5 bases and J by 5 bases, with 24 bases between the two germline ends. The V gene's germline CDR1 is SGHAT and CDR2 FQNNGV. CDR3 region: CASSDLYRAGPRETQYF. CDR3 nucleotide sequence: TGTGCCAGCAGCGATCTCTATCGGGCAGGGCCTCGGGAGACCCAGTACTTC.

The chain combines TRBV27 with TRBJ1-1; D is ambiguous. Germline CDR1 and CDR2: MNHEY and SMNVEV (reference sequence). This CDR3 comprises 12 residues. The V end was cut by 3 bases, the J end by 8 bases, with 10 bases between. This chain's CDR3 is CASSFGGSEAFF. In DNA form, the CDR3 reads TGTGCCAGCAGTTTCGGTGGTAGCGAAGCTTTCTTT.

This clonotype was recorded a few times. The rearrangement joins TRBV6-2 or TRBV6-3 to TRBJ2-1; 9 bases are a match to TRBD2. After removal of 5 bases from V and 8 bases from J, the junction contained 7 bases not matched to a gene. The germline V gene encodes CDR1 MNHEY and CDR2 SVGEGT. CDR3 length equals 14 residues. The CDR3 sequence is CASSHSGSWDEQFF. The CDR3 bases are TGTGCCAGCAGTCATAGCGGGAGTTGGGATGAGCAGTTCTTC.

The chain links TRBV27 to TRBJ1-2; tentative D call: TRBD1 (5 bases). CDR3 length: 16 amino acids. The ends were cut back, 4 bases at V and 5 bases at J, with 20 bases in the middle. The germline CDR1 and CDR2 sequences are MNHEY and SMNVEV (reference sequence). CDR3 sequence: CASSSIQARELYGYTF. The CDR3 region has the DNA TGTGCCAGCAGTTCGATACAGGCTAGGGAGCTATATGGCTACACCTTC.

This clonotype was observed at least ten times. The CDR3, as DNA: TGTGCCAGCAGTTACCACGGGACAGGGGAGAGCGAGCAGTACTTC. Its translation is CASSYHGTGESEQYF. The gene calls are TRBV6-2 or TRBV6-3 and TRBJ2-7; TRBD1 aligns across 10 bases. The V gene end was trimmed by 2 bases and the J gene end by 6 bases; junction bases not matched to a gene: 7. In germline, CDR1 is MNHEY, CDR2 SVGEGT. CDR3 length equals 15 residues.

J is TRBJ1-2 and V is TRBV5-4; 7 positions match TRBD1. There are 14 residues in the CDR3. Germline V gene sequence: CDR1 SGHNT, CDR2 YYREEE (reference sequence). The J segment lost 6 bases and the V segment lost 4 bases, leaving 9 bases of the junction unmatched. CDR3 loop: CASSVDRTSNGYTF. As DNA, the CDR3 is TGTGCCAGCAGCGTGGACAGGACCAGTAATGGCTACACCTTC.

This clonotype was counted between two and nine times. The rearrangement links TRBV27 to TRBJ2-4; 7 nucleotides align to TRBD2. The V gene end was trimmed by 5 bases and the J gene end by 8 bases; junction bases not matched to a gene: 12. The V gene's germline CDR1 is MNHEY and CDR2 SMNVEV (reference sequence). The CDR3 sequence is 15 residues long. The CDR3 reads CASSPKRDGRYIQYF. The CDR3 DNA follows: TGTGCCAGCAGTCCTAAGCGGGATGGGAGATACATTCAGTACTTC.

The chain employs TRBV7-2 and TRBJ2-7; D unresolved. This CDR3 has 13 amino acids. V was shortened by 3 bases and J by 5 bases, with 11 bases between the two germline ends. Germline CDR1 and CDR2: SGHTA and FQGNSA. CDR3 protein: CASSLAEFHEQYF. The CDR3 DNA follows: TGTGCCAGCAGCTTGGCAGAGTTTCACGAGCAGTACTTC.

This CDR3 is CSARLGASGNEQFF. The CDR3 DNA sequence: TGCAGCGCCAGGTTGGGGGCCTCAGGGAATGAGCAGTTCTTC. This chain connects TRBV29-1 to TRBJ2-1, with D possibly being TRBD1 (6 bases). V was pared by 7 bases and J by 7 bases, with 20 bases between. Germline CDR1 reads SQVTM; CDR2 reads ANQGSEA. This CDR3 is built from 14 residues.

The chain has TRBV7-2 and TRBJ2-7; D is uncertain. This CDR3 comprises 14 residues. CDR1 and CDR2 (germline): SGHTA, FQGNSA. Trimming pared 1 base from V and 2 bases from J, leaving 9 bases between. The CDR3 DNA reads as TGTGCCAGCAGCTTAGGCCTAAGCGCCTACGAGCAGTACTTC. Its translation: CASSLGLSAYEQYF. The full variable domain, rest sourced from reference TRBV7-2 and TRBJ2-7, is GAGVSQSPSNKVTEKGKDVELRCDPISGHTALYWYRQSLGQGLEFLIYFQGNSAPDKSGLPSDRFSAERTGGSVSTLTIQRTQQEDSAVYLCASSLGLSAYEQYFGPGTRLTVT.

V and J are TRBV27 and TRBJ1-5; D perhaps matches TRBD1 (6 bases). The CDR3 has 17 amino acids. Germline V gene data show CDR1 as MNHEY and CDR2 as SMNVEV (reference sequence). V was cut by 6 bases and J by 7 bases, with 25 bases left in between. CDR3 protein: CASRPINRGGQRQPQHF. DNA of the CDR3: TGTGCCAGCAGGCCGATAAATCGGGGGGGGCAGAGGCAGCCCCAGCATTTT.

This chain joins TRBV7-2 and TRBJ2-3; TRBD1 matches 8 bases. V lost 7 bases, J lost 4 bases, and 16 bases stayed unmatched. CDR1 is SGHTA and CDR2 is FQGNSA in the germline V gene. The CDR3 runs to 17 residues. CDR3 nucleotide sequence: TGTGCCAGCACAGGGGGCGGGGAAGAACCAGACCCAGATACGCAGTATTTT. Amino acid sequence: CASTGGGEEPDPDTQYF.

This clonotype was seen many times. In DNA form, the CDR3 reads TGTGCCAGCAGCTCCCCTGGGGGGGTGGGAGAGACCCAGTACTTC. It encodes CASSSPGGVGETQYF. The chain employs TRBV11-2 and TRBJ2-5; 7 bases are a match to TRBD2. Germline-derived CDR1 and CDR2 are SGHAT and FQNNGV. V lost 4 bases, J lost 4 bases, and 9 bases stayed unmatched. The CDR3 consists of 15 residues.

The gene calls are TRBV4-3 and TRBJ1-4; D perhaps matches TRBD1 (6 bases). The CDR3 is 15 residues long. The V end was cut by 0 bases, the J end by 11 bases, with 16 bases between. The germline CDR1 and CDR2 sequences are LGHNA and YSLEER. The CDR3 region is CASSQDAQGSFKLFF. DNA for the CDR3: TGCGCCAGCAGCCAAGATGCCCAGGGGAGTTTCAAACTGTTTTTT.

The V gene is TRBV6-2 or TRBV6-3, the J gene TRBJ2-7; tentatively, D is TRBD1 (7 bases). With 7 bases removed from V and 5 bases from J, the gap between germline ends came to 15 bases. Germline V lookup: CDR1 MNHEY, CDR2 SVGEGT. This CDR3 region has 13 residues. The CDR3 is CASTGGGGDEQYF. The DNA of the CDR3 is TGTGCCAGCACAGGAGGAGGGGGCGACGAGCAGTACTTC.

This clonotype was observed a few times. CDR3 nucleotide sequence: TGCAGTGCTAGACGGAAAAGCTCCTACGAGCAGTACTTC. Its translation is CSARRKSSYEQYF. This rearrangement joins TRBV20-1 to TRBJ2-7; D is uncertain. CDR1 is DFQATT, CDR2 SNEGSKA, per germline (reference sequence). This CDR3 spans 13 amino acids. V was shortened by 2 bases and J by 0 bases, with 8 bases between the two germline ends.